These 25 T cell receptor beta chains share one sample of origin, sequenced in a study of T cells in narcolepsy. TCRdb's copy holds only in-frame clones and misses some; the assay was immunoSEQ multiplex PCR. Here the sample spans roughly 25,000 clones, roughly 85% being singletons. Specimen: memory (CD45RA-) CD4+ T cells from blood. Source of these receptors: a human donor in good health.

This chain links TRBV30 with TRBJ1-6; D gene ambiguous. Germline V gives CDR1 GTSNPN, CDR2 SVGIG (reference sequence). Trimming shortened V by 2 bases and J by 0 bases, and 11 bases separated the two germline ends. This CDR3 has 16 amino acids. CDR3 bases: TGTGCCTGGAGTAGGACTAGGAGCTCCTATAATTCACCCCTCCACTTT. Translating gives CAWSRTRSSYNSPLHF.

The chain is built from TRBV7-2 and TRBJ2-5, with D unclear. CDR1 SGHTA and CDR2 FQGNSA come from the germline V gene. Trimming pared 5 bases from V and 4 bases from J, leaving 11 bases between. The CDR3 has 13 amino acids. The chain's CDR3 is CASSPPSRETQYF. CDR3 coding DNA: TGTGCCAGCAGCCCACCCTCTCGAGAGACCCAGTACTTC.

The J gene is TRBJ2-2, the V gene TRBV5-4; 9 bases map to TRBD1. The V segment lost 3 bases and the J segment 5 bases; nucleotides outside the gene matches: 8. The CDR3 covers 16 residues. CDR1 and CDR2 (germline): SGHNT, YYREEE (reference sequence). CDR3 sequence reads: CASSSGQGRSTGELFF. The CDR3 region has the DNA TGTGCCAGCAGCTCGGGACAGGGAAGATCGACCGGGGAGCTGTTTTTT. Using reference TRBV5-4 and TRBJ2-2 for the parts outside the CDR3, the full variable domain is ETGVTQSPTHLIKTRGQQVTLRCSSQSGHNTVSWYQQALGQGPQFIFQYYREEENGRGNFPPRFSGLQFPNYSSELNVNALELDDSALYLCASSSGQGRSTGELFFGEGSRLTVL.

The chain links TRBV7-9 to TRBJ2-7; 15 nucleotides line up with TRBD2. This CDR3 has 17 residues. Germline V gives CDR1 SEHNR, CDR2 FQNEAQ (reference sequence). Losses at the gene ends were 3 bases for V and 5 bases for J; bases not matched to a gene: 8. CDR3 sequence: CASSLGLAGGISHEQYF. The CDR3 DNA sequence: TGTGCCAGCAGCTTGGGACTAGCGGGAGGCATAAGCCACGAGCAGTACTTC.

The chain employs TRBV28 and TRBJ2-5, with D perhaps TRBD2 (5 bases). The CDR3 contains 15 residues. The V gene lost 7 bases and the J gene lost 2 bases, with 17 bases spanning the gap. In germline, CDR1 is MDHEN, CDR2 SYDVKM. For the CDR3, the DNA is TGTGCCAGCACCCTTCCGGGGTCGGGGCAAGAGACCCAGTACTTC. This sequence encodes CASTLPGSGQETQYF.

CDR3 region: CASSLDSGITDTQYF. The CDR3 DNA is TGTGCCAGCAGCTTAGATTCAGGGATCACAGATACGCAGTATTTT. The J gene is TRBJ2-3, the V gene TRBV11-2, with D perhaps matching TRBD1 (5 bases). Germline V CDR1 and CDR2: SGHAT, FQNNGV. CDR3 length equals 15 residues. V was cut by 0 bases and J by 2 bases, with 9 bases left in between.

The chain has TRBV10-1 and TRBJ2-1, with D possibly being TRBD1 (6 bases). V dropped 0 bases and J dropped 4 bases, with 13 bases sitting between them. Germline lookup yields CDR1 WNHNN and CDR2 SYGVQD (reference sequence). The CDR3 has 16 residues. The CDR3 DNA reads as TGCGCCAGCAGTGAGTCGAGGGGGTCCCTTTACAATGAGCAGTTCTTC. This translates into CASSESRGSLYNEQFF.

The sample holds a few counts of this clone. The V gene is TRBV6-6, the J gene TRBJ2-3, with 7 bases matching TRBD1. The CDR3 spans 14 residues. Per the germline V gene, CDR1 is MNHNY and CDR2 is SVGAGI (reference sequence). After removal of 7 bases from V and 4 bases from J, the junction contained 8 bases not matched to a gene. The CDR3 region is CASNRQGASDTQYF. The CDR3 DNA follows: TGTGCCAGCAATCGACAGGGCGCGTCAGATACGCAGTATTTT.

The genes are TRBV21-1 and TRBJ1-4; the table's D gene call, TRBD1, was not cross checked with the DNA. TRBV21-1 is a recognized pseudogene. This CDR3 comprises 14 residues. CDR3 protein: CASSKRQGGEKLFF. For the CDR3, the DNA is TGTGCCAGCAGCAAACGACAGGGTGGTGAAAAACTGTTTTTT.

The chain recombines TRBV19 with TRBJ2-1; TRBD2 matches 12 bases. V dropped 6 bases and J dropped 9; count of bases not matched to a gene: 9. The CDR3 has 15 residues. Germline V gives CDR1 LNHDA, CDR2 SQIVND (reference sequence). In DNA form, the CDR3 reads TGTGCCAGTAGCCGCCCTAGCGGGAGGGGGGGTGAGCAGTTCTTC. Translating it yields CASSRPSGRGGEQFF.

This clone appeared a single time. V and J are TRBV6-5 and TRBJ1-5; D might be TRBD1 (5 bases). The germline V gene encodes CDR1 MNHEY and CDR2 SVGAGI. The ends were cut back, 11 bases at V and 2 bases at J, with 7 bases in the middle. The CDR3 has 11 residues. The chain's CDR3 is CALGGNQPQHF. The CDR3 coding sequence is TGTGCCCTGGGGGGCAATCAGCCCCAGCATTTT.

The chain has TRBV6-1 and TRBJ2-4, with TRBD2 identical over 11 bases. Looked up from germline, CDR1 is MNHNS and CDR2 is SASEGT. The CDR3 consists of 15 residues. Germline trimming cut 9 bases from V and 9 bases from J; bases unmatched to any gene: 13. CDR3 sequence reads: CASWRGTSGRGIQYF. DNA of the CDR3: TGTGCCAGTTGGAGAGGGACTAGCGGACGGGGCATTCAGTACTTC.

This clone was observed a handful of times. The CDR3 is CASRGLGTGEDTQYF. The CDR3 coding sequence is TGTGCCAGCAGGGGCCTCGGGACAGGGGAAGATACGCAGTATTTT. This chain joins TRBV28 and TRBJ2-3, with 10 bases lining up with TRBD1. Germline lookup yields CDR1 MDHEN and CDR2 SYDVKM. This CDR3 contains 15 residues. Losses at the gene ends were 6 bases for V and 5 bases for J; bases not matched to a gene: 8.

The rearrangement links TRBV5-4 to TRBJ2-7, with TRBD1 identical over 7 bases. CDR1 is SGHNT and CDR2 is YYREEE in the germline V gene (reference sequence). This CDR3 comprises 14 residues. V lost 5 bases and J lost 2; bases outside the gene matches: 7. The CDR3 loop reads CASSSGQLTYEQYF. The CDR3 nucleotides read TGTGCCAGCAGTTCGGGACAGTTAACCTACGAGCAGTACTTC.

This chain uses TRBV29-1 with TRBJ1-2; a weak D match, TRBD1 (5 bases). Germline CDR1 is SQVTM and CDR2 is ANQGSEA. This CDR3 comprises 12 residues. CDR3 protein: CFAGDREHGYTF. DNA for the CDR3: TGCTTCGCGGGCGACAGAGAGCATGGCTACACCTTC. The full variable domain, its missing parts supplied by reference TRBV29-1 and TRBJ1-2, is SAVISQKPSRDICQRGTSLTIQCQVDSQVTMMFWYRQQPGQSLTLIATANQGSEATYESGFVIDKFPISRPNLTFSTLTVSNMSPEDSSIYLCFAGDREHGYTFGSGTRLTVV.

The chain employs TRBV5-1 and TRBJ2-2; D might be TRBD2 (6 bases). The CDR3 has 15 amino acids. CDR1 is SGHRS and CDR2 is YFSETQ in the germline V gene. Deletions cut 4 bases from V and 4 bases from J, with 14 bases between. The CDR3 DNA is TGCGCCAGCAGCCCGGAGGGGCTTGGCACCGGGGAGCTGTTTTTT. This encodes CASSPEGLGTGELFF.

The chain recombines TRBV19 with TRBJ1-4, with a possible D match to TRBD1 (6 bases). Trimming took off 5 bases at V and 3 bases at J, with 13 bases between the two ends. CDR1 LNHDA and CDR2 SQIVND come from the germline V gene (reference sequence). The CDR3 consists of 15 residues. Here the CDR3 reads CASSPTTGSNEKLFF. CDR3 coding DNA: TGTGCCAGTAGTCCGACGACAGGATCTAATGAAAAACTGTTTTTT.

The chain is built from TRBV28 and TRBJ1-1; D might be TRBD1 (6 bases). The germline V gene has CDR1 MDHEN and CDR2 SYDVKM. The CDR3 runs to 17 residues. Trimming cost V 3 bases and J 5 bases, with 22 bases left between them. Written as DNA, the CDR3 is TGTGCCAGCAGTTTTATGGGGGCTGGGGGGGGGAGGACTGAAGCTTTCTTT. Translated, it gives CASSFMGAGGGRTEAFF.

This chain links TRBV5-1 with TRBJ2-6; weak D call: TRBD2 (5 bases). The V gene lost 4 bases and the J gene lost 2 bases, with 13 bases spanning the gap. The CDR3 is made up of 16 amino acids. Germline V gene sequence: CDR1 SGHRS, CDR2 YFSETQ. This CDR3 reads CASSPGLRPGANVLTF. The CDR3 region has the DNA TGCGCCAGCAGCCCAGGACTGCGTCCTGGGGCCAACGTCCTGACTTTC.

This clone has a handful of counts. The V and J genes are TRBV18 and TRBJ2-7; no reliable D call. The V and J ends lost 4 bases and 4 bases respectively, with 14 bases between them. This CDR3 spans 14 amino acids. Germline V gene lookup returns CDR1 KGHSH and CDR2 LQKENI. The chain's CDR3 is CASSLNRASYEQYF. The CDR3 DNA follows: TGTGCCAGCTCACTGAATAGGGCCTCGTACGAGCAGTACTTC.

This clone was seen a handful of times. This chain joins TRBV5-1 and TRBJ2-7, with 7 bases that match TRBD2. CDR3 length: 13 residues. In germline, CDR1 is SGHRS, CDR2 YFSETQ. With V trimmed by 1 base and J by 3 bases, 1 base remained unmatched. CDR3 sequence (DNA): TGCGCCAGCAGCTTGAGGGAGGGCTACGAGCAGTACTTC. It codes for CASSLREGYEQYF.

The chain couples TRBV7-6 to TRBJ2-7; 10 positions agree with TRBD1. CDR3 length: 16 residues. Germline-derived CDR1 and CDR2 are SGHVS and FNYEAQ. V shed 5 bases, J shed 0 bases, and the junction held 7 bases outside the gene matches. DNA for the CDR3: TGTGCCAGCAGCAGGACAGGGGGATCCTCCTCCTACGAGCAGTACTTC. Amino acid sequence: CASSRTGGSSSYEQYF.

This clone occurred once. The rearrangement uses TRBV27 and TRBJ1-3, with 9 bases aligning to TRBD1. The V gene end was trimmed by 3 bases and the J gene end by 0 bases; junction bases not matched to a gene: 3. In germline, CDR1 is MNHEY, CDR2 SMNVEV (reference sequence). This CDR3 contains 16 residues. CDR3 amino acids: CASSLGTGLSGNTIYF. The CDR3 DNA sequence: TGTGCCAGCAGTTTGGGGACAGGGCTCTCTGGAAACACCATATATTTT.

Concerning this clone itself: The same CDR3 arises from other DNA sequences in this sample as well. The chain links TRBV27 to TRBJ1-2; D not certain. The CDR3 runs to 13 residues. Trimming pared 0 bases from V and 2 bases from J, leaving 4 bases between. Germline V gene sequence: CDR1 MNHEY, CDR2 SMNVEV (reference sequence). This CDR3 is CASSLSGNYGYTF. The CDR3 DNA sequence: TGTGCCAGCAGTTTATCCGGGAACTATGGCTACACCTTC.

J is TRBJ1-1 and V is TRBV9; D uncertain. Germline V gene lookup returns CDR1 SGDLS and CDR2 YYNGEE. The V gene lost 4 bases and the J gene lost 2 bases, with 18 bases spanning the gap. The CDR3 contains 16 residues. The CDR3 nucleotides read TGTGCCAGCAGCCTTGGGGAGAGAAGGAGCAACACTGAAGCTTTCTTT. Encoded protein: CASSLGERRSNTEAFF.